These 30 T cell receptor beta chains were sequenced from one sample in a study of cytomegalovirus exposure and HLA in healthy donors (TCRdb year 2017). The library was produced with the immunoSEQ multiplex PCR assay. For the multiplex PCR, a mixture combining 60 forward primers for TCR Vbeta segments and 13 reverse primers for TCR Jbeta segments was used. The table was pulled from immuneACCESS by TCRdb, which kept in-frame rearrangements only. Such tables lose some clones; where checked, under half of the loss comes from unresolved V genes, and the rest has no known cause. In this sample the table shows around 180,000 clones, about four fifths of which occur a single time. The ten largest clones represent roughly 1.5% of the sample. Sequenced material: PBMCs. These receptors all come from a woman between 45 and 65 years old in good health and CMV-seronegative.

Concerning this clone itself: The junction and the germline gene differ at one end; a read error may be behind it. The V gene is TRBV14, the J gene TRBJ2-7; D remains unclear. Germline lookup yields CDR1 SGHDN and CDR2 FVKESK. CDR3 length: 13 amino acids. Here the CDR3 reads CASSQDYVTAPSF. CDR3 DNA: TGTGCCAGCAGCCAAGACTATGTCACAGCCCCTTCCTTC. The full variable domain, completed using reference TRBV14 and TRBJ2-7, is EAGVTQFPSHSVIEKGQTVTLRCDPISGHDNLYWYRRVMGKEIKFLLHFVKESKQDESGMPNNRFLAERTGGTYSTLKVQPAELEDSGVYFCASSQDYVTAPSFGPGTRLTVT.

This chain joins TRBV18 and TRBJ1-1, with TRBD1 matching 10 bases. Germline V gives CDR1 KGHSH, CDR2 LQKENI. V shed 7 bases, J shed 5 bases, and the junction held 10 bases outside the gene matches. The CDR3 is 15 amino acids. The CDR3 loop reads CASLSRQGAVTEAFF. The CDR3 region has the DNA TGTGCCAGCTTATCTCGACAGGGGGCTGTAACTGAAGCTTTCTTT.

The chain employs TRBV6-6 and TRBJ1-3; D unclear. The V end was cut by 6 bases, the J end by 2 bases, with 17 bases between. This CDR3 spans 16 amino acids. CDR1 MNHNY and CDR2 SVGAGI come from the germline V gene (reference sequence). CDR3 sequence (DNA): TGTGCCAGCAGCTTCGCTTCCGGGTCCACTGGAAACACCATATATTTT. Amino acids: CASSFASGSTGNTIYF.

CDR3 DNA sequence: TGTGCCAGCAGTTACTCCCAGATACAAGAGACCCAGTACTTC. This sequence encodes CASSYSQIQETQYF. The chain joins TRBV6-5 to TRBJ2-5; D ambiguous. Germline CDR1 MNHEY, CDR2 SVGAGI. The CDR3 sequence is 14 residues long. Trimming pared 0 bases from V and 2 bases from J, leaving 7 bases between.

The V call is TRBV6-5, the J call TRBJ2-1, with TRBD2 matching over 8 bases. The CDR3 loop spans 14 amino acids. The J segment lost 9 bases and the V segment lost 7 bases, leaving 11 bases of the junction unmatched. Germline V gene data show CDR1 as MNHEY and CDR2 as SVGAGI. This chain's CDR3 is CASNILKAGAEQFF. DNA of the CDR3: TGTGCCAGCAATATCCTAAAAGCGGGAGCTGAGCAGTTCTTC.

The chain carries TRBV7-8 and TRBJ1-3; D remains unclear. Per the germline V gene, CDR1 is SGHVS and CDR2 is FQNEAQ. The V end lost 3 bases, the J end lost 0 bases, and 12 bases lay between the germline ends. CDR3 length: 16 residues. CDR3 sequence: CASSLAPGGSGNTIYF. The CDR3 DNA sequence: TGTGCCAGCAGCTTGGCCCCCGGAGGCTCTGGAAACACCATATATTTT.

The CDR3 reads CASSWGGPSNTEAFF. For the CDR3, the DNA is TGCGCCAGCAGCTGGGGGGGGCCATCGAACACTGAAGCTTTCTTT. This chain connects TRBV5-1 to TRBJ1-1; tentative D call: TRBD1 (6 bases). Germline-derived CDR1 and CDR2 are SGHRS and YFSETQ. V was clipped by 3 bases and J by 1 base, with 13 bases between them. The CDR3 contains 15 residues.

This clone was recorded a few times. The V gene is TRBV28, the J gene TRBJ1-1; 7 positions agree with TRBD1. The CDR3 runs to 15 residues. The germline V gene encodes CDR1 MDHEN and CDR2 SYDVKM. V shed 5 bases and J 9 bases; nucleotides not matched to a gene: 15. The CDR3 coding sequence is TGTGCCAGCAGTCCCCCGACAGGGCCAGCGCGAAAAGCTTTCTTT. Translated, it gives CASSPPTGPARKAFF.

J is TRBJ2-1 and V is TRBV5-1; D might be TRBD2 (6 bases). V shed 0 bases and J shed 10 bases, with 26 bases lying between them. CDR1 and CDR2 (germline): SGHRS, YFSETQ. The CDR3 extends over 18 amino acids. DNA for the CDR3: TGCGCCAGCAGCTTGGATTCGGGTGGAGGGAGCTTGCTTGACGAGCAGTTCTTC. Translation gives CASSLDSGGGSLLDEQFF. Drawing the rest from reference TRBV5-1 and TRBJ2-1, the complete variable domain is KAGVTQTPRYLIKTRGQQVTLSCSPISGHRSVSWYQQTPGQGLQFLFEYFSETQRNKGNFPGRFSGRQFSNSRSEMNVSTLELGDSALYLCASSLDSGGGSLLDEQFFGPGTRLTVL.

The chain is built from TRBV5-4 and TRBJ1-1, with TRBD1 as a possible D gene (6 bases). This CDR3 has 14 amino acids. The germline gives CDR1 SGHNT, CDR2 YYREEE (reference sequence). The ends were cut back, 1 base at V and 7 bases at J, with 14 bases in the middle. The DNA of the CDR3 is TGTGCCAGCAGCTTGTCTAGCCAGGGGATTGAAGCTTTCTTT. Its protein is CASSLSSQGIEAFF.

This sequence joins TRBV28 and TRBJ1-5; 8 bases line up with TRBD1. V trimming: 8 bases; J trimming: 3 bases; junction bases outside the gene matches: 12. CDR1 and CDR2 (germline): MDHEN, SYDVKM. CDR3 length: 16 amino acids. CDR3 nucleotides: TGTGCCAGCCTAGGCAGGGGGCGCGGGGACAATCAGCCCCAGCATTTT. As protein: CASLGRGRGDNQPQHF.

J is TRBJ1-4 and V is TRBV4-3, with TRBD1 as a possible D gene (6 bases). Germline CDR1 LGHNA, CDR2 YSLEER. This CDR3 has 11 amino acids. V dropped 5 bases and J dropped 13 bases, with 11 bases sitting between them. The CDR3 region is CASSWDKTLFF. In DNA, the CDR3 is TGCGCCAGCAGCTGGGACAAGACACTGTTTTTT.

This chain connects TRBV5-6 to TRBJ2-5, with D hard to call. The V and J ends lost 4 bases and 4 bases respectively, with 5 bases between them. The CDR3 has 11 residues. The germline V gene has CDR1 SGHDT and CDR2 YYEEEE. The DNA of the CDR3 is TGTGCCAGCAGCCCCGGAGAGACCCAGTACTTC. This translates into CASSPGETQYF.

CDR3 nucleotides: TGTGCTAGTGGTTCTATAGATACGCAGTATTTT. It codes for CASGSIDTQYF. The V gene is TRBV12-5, the J gene TRBJ2-3; D uncertain. The CDR3 is 11 residues long. V dropped 4 bases and J dropped 5 bases, with 4 bases sitting between them. CDR1 is LGHNT, CDR2 FRNRAP, per germline.

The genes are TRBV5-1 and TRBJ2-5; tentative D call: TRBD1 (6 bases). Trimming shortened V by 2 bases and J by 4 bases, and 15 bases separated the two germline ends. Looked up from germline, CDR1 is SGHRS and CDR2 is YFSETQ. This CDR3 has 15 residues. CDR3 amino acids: CASSLPAGERETQYF. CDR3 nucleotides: TGCGCCAGCAGCTTACCCGCAGGGGAGCGAGAGACCCAGTACTTC.

The CDR3 loop reads CASGEPSGSQSDEQYF. CDR3 in DNA: TGTGCCAGTGGCGAGCCTAGCGGGAGTCAATCCGACGAGCAGTACTTC. The chain uses TRBV9 and TRBJ2-7, with 10 bases identical to TRBD2. CDR3 length: 16 residues. V was clipped by 8 bases and J by 5 bases; unmatched bases: 16. Germline V lookup: CDR1 SGDLS, CDR2 YYNGEE.

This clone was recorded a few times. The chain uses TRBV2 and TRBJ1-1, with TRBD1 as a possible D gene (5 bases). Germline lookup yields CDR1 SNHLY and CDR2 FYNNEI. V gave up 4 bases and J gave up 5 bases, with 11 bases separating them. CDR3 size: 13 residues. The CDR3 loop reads CASSVTGPTEAFF. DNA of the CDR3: TGTGCCAGCAGTGTAACAGGTCCGACTGAAGCTTTCTTT.

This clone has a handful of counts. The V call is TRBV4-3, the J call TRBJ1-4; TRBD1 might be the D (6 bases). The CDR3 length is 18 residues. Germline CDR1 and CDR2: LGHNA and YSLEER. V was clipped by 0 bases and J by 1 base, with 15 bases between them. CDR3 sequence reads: CASSQDLQGKGTNEKLFF. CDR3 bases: TGCGCCAGCAGCCAAGATTTGCAGGGGAAGGGAACTAATGAAAAACTGTTTTTT.

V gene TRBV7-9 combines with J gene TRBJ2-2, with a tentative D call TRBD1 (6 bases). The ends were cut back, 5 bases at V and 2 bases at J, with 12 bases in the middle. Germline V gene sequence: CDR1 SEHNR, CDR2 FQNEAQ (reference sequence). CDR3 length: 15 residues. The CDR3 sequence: CASSPWTANTGELFF. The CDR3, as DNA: TGTGCCAGCAGCCCGTGGACAGCCAACACCGGGGAGCTGTTTTTT.

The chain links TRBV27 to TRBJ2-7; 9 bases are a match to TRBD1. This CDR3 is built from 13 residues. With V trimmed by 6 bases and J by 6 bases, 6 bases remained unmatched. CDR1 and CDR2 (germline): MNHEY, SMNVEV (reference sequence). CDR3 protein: CASRRTGGGEQYF. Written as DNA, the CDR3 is TGTGCCAGCAGACGAACAGGGGGCGGCGAGCAGTACTTC.

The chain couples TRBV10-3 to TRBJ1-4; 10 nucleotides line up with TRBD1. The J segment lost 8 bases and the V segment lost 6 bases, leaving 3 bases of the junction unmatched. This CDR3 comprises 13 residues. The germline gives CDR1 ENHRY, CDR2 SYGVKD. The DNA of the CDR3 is TGTGCCATCAGGGGGACAGGGGTGGAAAAACTGTTTTTT. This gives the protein CAIRGTGVEKLFF.

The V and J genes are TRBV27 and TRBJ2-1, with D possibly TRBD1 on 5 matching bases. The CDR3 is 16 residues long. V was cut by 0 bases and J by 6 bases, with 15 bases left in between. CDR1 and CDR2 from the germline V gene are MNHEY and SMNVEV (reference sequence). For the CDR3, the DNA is TGTGCCAGCAGTTTATCAGCAGGGCTAGGGGTCAATGAGCAGTTCTTC. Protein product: CASSLSAGLGVNEQFF.

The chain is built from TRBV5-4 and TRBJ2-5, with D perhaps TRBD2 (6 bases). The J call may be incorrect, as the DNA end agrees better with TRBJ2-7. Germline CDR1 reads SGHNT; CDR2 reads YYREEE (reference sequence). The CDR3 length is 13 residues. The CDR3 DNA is TGTGCCAGCAGCGCTTCGGCGGGATACGAGCAGTACTTC. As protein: CASSASAGYEQYF.

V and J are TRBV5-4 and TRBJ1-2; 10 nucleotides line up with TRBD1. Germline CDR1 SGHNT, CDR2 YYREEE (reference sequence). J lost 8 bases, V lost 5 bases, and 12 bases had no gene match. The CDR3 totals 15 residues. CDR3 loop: CASSFTGQGPSGYTF. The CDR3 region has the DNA TGTGCCAGCAGTTTTACGGGACAGGGGCCATCAGGCTACACCTTC.

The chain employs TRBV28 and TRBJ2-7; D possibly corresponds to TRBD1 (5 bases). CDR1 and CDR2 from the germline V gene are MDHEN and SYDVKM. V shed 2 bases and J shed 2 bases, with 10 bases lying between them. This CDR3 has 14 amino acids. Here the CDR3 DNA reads TGTGCCAGCAGTTTAAGGGGTACCACCTACGAGCAGTACTTC. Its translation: CASSLRGTTYEQYF.

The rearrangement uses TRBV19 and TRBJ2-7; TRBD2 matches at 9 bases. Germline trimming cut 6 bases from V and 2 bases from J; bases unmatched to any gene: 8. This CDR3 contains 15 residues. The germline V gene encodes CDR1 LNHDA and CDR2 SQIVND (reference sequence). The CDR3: CASRPGLAGTYEQYF. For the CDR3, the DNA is TGTGCCAGTAGGCCGGGGCTAGCGGGGACCTACGAGCAGTACTTC.

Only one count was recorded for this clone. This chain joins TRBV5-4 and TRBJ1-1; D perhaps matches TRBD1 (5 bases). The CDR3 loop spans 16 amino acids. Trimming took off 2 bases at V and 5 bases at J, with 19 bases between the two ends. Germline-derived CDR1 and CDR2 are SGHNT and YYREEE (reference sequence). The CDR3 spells CASSFIPPQGRTEAFF. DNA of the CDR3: TGTGCCAGCAGCTTTATCCCTCCCCAGGGAAGGACTGAAGCTTTCTTT.

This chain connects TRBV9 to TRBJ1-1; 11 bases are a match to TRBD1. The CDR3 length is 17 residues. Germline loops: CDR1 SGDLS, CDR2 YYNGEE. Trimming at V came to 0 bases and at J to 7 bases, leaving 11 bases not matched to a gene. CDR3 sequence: CASSVVGASGTGGEAFF. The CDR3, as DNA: TGTGCCAGCAGCGTAGTAGGGGCCTCCGGGACAGGGGGTGAAGCTTTCTTT.

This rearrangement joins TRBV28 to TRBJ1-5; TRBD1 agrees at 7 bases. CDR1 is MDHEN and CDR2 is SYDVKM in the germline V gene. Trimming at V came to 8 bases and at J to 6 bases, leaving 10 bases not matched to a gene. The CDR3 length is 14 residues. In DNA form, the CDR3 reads TGTGCCAGCGAGATTTGGCAGGGGGTTCAGCCCCAGCATTTT. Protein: CASEIWQGVQPQHF.

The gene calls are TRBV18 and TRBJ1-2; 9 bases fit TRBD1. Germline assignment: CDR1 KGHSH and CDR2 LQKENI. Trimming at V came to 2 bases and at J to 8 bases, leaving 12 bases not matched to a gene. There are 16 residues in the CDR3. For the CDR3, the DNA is TGTGCCAGCTCACCAACTTCGACAGGGGGTTGGCGGGGCTACACCTTC. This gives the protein CASSPTSTGGWRGYTF.